Listed below are T cell receptor beta chains from one sample, sequenced in a study of blood T cell repertoires in COVID-19. Using immunoSEQ multiplex PCR, the repertoire was profiled, and TCRdb retains in-frame clones only, with some absent. The table shows a few hundred thousand clones, with roughly 89% occurring only once. The sequenced sample was PBMCs or T cells enriched from blood (not recorded which). The receptors derive from a man aged 35 to 55 who had recovered from COVID-19. The CDR3 runs from the conserved cysteine through the conserved F or W. A D gene is named only where the DNA matches it firmly. Only some rows state a clone size, as once, few, many or a class for expanded clones.

CDR3nt | CDR3aa | v_gene | abundance | d_gene | j_gene
TGTGCCAGCAGTAGCTTAATGGGCGGTTCCCGGGGTAATGAAAAACTGTTTTTT | CASSSLMGGSRGNEKLFF | TRBV2 | NA | NA | TRBJ1-4
TGTGCCAGCAGCCCGGGACAGGACAATGAGCAGTTCTTC | CASSPGQDNEQFF | TRBV13 | NA | TRBD1 | TRBJ2-1
TGCGCCAGCAGCCACGGACAGAGCTCCTATAATTCACCCCTCCACTTT | CASSHGQSSYNSPLHF | TRBV4-1 | NA | NA | TRBJ1-6
TGCGCCAGCAGCTTGGCACAGAACAATGAGCAGTTCTTC | CASSLAQNNEQFF | TRBV5-1 | NA | NA | TRBJ2-1
TGTGCCAGCAGTTTATTCAGGGGTGAAGCTTTCTTT | CASSLFRGEAFF | TRBV12-3/TRBV12-4 | NA | NA | TRBJ1-1
TGCAGTGCTAGTTGGGGGGTCCGGTATAGCAATCAGCCCCAGCATTTT | CSASWGVRYSNQPQHF | TRBV20-1 | NA | NA | TRBJ1-5
TGTGCCAGCTCACTAAACACAGGCGACGAGCAGTACTTC | CASSLNTGDEQYF | TRBV18 | NA | NA | TRBJ2-7
TGTGCCAGCAGCCAAGATTTAGGGAGAACGGTTACCTACGAGCAGTACTTC | CASSQDLGRTVTYEQYF | TRBV4-2 | many | NA | TRBJ2-7
TGCGCCAGCAGTGATGAGCGGGGACCTAGCACAGATACGCAGTATTTT | CASSDERGPSTDTQYF | TRBV10-1 | NA | TRBD2 | TRBJ2-3
TGTGCCAGCAGTTTATACAGGGACCACCCTTCCTACGAGCAGTACTTC | CASSLYRDHPSYEQYF | TRBV27 | NA | NA | TRBJ2-7
TGTGCCAGCAGTGAACAGGGATCTGACACTGAAGCTTTCTTT | CASSEQGSDTEAFF | TRBV2 | NA | NA | TRBJ1-1
TGTGCCAGCAGCACATTTAAGACAGGGCGAAGAACCTACAATGAGCAGTTCTTC | CASSTFKTGRRTYNEQFF | TRBV7-8 | NA | TRBD1 | TRBJ2-1
TGTGCCAGTCGAAAATACCCGGACAGGGGAATTGGATTATCCTACGAGCAGTACTTC | CASRKYPDRGIGLSYEQYF | TRBV19 | NA | TRBD1 | TRBJ2-7
TGTGCCAGCAGTATATCTAGGGGACAGGGGTCCTACGAGCAGTACTTC | CASSISRGQGSYEQYF | TRBV28 | NA | TRBD1 | TRBJ2-7
TGTGCCAGCAGCGTCGGGACAGGGGCGAAGGCAGATACGCAGTATTTT | CASSVGTGAKADTQYF | TRBV28 | NA | TRBD1 | TRBJ2-3
TGCGCCAGCAGCTTGGACGGTGATCCCTCAACTAATGAAAAACTGTTTTTT | CASSLDGDPSTNEKLFF | TRBV5-1 | NA | NA | TRBJ1-4
TGTGCCAGCAGTTACCCCACAACAGCTAACTATGGCTACACCTTC | CASSYPTTANYGYTF | TRBV6-5 | NA | NA | TRBJ1-2
TGTGCCAGCAAGGAGGGTTCGGACACTGAAGCTTTCTTT | CASKEGSDTEAFF | TRBV7-9 | many | NA | TRBJ1-1
TGTGCCAGTAGAGATAGCGGGAGATCCTACGAGCAGTACTTC | CASRDSGRSYEQYF | TRBV19 | NA | TRBD2 | TRBJ2-7
TGTGCCAGCAGCTTGTCAGGGACTGGGGTCACCGGGGAGCTGTTTTTT | CASSLSGTGVTGELFF | TRBV5-5 | NA | NA | TRBJ2-2
TGTGCCAGCACGGTGCAGGGGAATAGCAATCAGCCCCAGCATTTT | CASTVQGNSNQPQHF | TRBV21-1 | NA | NA | TRBJ1-5
TGTGCCAGTAGTATTCGGAGGTGGCGGGAGCCCTACAATGAGCAGTTCTTC | CASSIRRWREPYNEQFF | TRBV19 | NA | TRBD2 | TRBJ2-1